Each of the 16 T cell receptor beta chains below was sequenced from the same sample in a study of blood T cell repertoires in COVID-19. Repertoires were generated with immunoSEQ multiplex PCR, while TCRdb's copy carries only in-frame clones and drops some. The sample includes 380,000 or so clones, roughly nine tenths of them seen just once. Sequencing input: peripheral blood. These TCRs come from a man in his forties with acute or convalescent COVID-19.

The rearrangement links TRBV19 to TRBJ2-7; 12 bases agree with TRBD2. CDR1 is LNHDA and CDR2 is SQIVND in the germline V gene (reference sequence). CDR3 size: 15 residues. The V segment lost 1 base and the J segment 5 bases; nucleotides outside the gene matches: 3. The CDR3 DNA is TGTGCCAGTAGTATAGGACTAGCGGGAGTCGACGAGCAGTACTTC. Translated: CASSIGLAGVDEQYF.

The chain combines TRBV6-5 with TRBJ1-2; 7 bases are shared with TRBD1. The V and J ends lost 5 bases and 2 bases, in that order; junction bases with no gene match: 5. CDR3 length: 14 amino acids. The V gene's germline CDR1 is MNHEY and CDR2 SVGAGI. CDR3 residues: CASSRDRFNYGYTF. The CDR3 DNA reads TGTGCCAGCAGTAGGGACAGATTCAACTATGGCTACACCTTC.

This sequence joins TRBV5-1 and TRBJ1-4; maybe TRBD1 (5 bases). Trimming removed 0 bases at V and 7 bases at J, with 13 bases between. Germline V gene data show CDR1 as SGHRS and CDR2 as YFSETQ. This CDR3 is built from 15 residues. The CDR3 DNA is TGCGCCAGCAGCTTGGCAGGGAACGGTGCTGAAAAACTGTTTTTT. This encodes CASSLAGNGAEKLFF.

This sequence joins TRBV12-3 or TRBV12-4 and TRBJ2-2; D is possibly TRBD2 (6 bases). Trimming stripped 10 bases from V and 6 bases from J, with 15 bases between. This CDR3 has 13 amino acids. CDR3 DNA: TGTGCCATCGGGCGGGATTTCCCCGGGGAGCTGTTTTTT. It yields the protein CAIGRDFPGELFF.

The chain carries TRBV7-2 and TRBJ2-4; 8 bases agree with TRBD2. Germline V lookup: CDR1 SGHTA, CDR2 FQGNSA. The trim removed 0 bases at V and 5 bases at J, leaving 3 bases unmatched. CDR3 length: 15 residues. CDR3 DNA: TGTGCCAGCAGCTTAGCGAGCGGGGGCCAAAACATTCAGTACTTC. Translation gives CASSLASGGQNIQYF.

The chain joins TRBV3-1 (or the pseudogene TRBV3-2) to TRBJ2-7; 16 positions match TRBD2. The CDR3 length is 15 residues. Germline V gene lookup returns CDR1 LGHDT and CDR2 YNNKEL (reference sequence). The V and J ends lost 8 bases and 7 bases, in that order; junction bases with no gene match: 8. The CDR3 bases are TGTGCCAGCGGGGGACTAGCGGGAGGGAGGAGGGAGCAGTACTTC. Its translation is CASGGLAGGRREQYF.

The V call is TRBV6-4, the J call TRBJ2-1, with D possibly matching TRBD1 (6 bases). Germline V gene lookup returns CDR1 MRHNA and CDR2 SNTAGT. This CDR3 region has 15 residues. V was pared by 1 base and J by 3 bases, with 10 bases between. The DNA of the CDR3 is TGTGCCAGCAGTGACTTGCCGGACAGCTACAATGAGCAGTTCTTC. This sequence encodes CASSDLPDSYNEQFF.

The rearrangement joins TRBV28 to TRBJ1-1; no firm D call. V was cut by 3 bases and J by 4 bases, with 18 bases left in between. The CDR3 runs to 16 residues. Looked up from germline, CDR1 is MDHEN and CDR2 is SYDVKM. CDR3 nucleotides: TGTGCCAGCAGTTTTAGAGTCGGGATAAGGAGCACTGAAGCTTTCTTT. It is translated as CASSFRVGIRSTEAFF. Drawing the rest from reference TRBV28 and TRBJ1-1, the complete variable domain is DVKVTQSSRYLVKRTGEKVFLECVQDMDHENMFWYRQDPGLGLRLIYFSYDVKMKEKGDIPEGYSVSREKKERFSLILESASTNQTSMYLCASSFRVGIRSTEAFFGQGTRLTVV.

This clone was counted once. The rearrangement uses TRBV9 and TRBJ2-1; 7 positions match TRBD1. Trimming cost V 4 bases and J 9 bases; bases outside gene matches: 7. Per the germline V gene, CDR1 is SGDLS and CDR2 is YYNGEE. CDR3 length: 13 residues. The CDR3: CASSPRNRGEQFF. CDR3 nucleotide sequence: TGTGCCAGCAGCCCACGTAACAGGGGTGAGCAGTTCTTC.

This chain connects TRBV28 to TRBJ1-5, with TRBD1 matching 9 bases. Trimming at V came to 5 bases and at J to 0 bases, leaving 8 bases not matched to a gene. Germline assignment: CDR1 MDHEN and CDR2 SYDVKM. The CDR3 has 17 amino acids. The DNA of the CDR3 is TGTGCCAGCAGTCGACAACAGGGGGCGCTTAGCAATCAGCCCCAGCATTTT. This encodes CASSRQQGALSNQPQHF.

This clone was detected a few times. This chain links TRBV18 with TRBJ1-5; 11 nucleotides agree with TRBD1. J gave up 1 base and V 4 bases, and 3 bases lay outside the gene matches. The CDR3 is made up of 16 amino acids. CDR1 is KGHSH, CDR2 LQKENI, per germline. CDR3 sequence reads: CASSLGQGASNQPQHF. In DNA, the CDR3 is TGTGCCAGCTCACTTGGACAGGGGGCAAGCAATCAGCCCCAGCATTTT.

A word on this clone: The identical CDR3 is also encoded by other nucleotide sequences in the sample. The genes are TRBV5-1 and TRBJ1-5, with 10 bases fitting TRBD1. The CDR3 loop spans 14 amino acids. V lost 2 bases and J lost 5; bases outside the gene matches: 1. Germline CDR1 reads SGHRS; CDR2 reads YFSETQ. CDR3 sequence (DNA): TGCGCCAGCAGCTTAGGACAGGGGGATCAGCCCCAGCATTTT. It translates to CASSLGQGDQPQHF. Filled out from reference TRBV5-1 and TRBJ1-5, the complete variable domain reads KAGVTQTPRYLIKTRGQQVTLSCSPISGHRSVSWYQQTPGQGLQFLFEYFSETQRNKGNFPGRFSGRQFSNSRSEMNVSTLELGDSALYLCASSLGQGDQPQHFGDGTRLSIL.

This chain connects TRBV4-2 to TRBJ1-6; the D is unclear. Trimming removed 0 bases from V and 3 bases from J, with 6 bases in between. The CDR3 has 15 amino acids. Germline-derived CDR1 and CDR2 are LGHNA and YNFKEQ. The CDR3 sequence is CASSQDGVYNSPLHF. The CDR3 bases are TGTGCCAGCAGCCAAGACGGGGTCTATAATTCACCCCTCCACTTT.

V is TRBV28 and J is TRBJ1-1; the D is unclear. The CDR3 has 13 amino acids. V was clipped by 2 bases and J by 5 bases, with 9 bases between them. The germline CDR1 and CDR2 sequences are MDHEN and SYDVKM. The CDR3, as DNA: TGTGCCAGCAGTTTACCGGGGAGGACTGAAGCTTTCTTT. Residues: CASSLPGRTEAFF.

This chain links TRBV19 with TRBJ2-5; 8 bases line up with TRBD2. The V gene's germline CDR1 is LNHDA and CDR2 SQIVND (reference sequence). The CDR3 covers 13 residues. The J segment lost 6 bases and the V segment lost 5 bases, leaving 5 bases of the junction unmatched. This CDR3 is CASSSGGGQTQYF. The CDR3 bases are TGTGCCAGTAGTTCGGGAGGGGGGCAGACCCAGTACTTC. Looking up the rest from reference TRBV19 and TRBJ2-5 gives the full variable domain: DGGITQSPKYLFRKEGQNVTLSCEQNLNHDAMYWYRQDPGQGLRLIYYSQIVNDFQKGDIAEGYSVSREKKESFPLTVTSAQKNPTAFYLCASSSGGGQTQYFGPGTRLLVL.

This chain uses TRBV27 with TRBJ1-6; TRBD1 might be the D (5 bases). Trimming pared 3 bases from V and 6 bases from J, leaving 12 bases between. This CDR3 has 15 residues. Germline assignment: CDR1 MNHEY and CDR2 SMNVEV (reference sequence). In nucleotides, the CDR3 is TGTGCCAGCAGTTTCGCGGGGCAGGGTAATTCACCCCTCCACTTT. It codes for CASSFAGQGNSPLHF.